The clone carrying this TCR beta chain was picked up one time. Its antigen is not known. The germline gene is not matched at one end of the junction; a read error may be the cause. The entry originates in a study of CD8 T cells in ankylosing spondylitis. Study-wide results and limits: Reports say disease-linked clones showed up significantly more in matched ankylosing spondylitis synovial fluid. The study identified a TCR beta motif of several highly homologous variants that appeared characteristic of ankylosing spondylitis blood.

Library preparation for TCR beta used quantitative 5'-RACE with molecular barcodes. TCRdb recomputed calls from the 5' RACE reads with MiXCR, one row per CDR3 protein. The sample has 300,000 to 350,000 distinct CDR3 sequences, roughly 14% seen once. This clonotype originated in a male donor with ankylosing spondylitis or in good health (not recorded which). The sample was blood, either unsorted or a sorted T cell fraction (not recorded which).

The chain's CDR3 is CASSPQLGVWDF. CDR3 coding DNA: TGTGCCAGCAGCCCTCAACTGGGGGTCTGGGACTTC. This chain joins TRBV5-6 and TRBJ2-4, with D perhaps given as TRBD1 or TRBD2 (5 bases each). The CDR3 has 12 residues. Per germline, CDR1 SGHDT and CDR2 YYEEEE.